The T cell receptor beta chain under discussion was sequenced for a study of T and B cells in COVID-19 patients. On the study more broadly: Blood was sampled from COVID-19 patients who were either actively infected or recovered. Critical illness requiring mechanical ventilation or extracorporeal membrane oxygenation affected three fifths of the roughly 20 active-infection patients.

Details on this clonotype: Its antigen is unidentified.

Findings and limits, study-wide: Sorted SARS-CoV-2-responsive or tetramer+ T cells and CD4+, regulatory and CD8+ subsets were not yet sequenced. At recovery TRB diversity and richness exceeded healthy donors, after highly clonal active COVID-19 repertoires.

This CDR3 comprises 15 residues. Germline V CDR1 and CDR2: KGHSH, LQKENI. Germline trimming cut 3 bases from V and 6 bases from J; bases unmatched to any gene: 7. Multiplex PCR with BIOMED2 TRB-A/B primer pools amplified TRB rearrangements. Using its own MiXCR run on the multiplex PCR reads, TCRdb lists one record per CDR3 protein. The data contain 9,500 to 13,000 distinct CDR3 sequences, around 30% of them singletons. Each TRB amplification used roughly 240-550 ng of genomic DNA from blood. V gene TRBV18 combines with J gene TRBJ1-2; TRBD1 agrees at 10 bases. The clonotype originates from a human donor with active COVID-19. The sequenced sample was blood. The CDR3, as DNA: TGTGCCAGCTCACCCCGGACAGGGGGTCAGCATGGCTACACCTTC. Amino acid sequence: CASSPRTGGQHGYTF.